This TCR beta chain was captured by sequencing in a study of early T cells in non-severe SARS-CoV-2 infection. Overall study: Unsorted whole blood bulk RNA was sequenced, with unpaired chains.

Germline V CDR1 and CDR2: MDHEN, SYDVKM. The CDR3 runs to 15 residues. With V trimmed by 5 bases and J by 5 bases, 11 bases remained unmatched. Attached unique molecular identifiers marked individual cDNA molecules. TCRdb called the 5' RACE reads again in MiXCR, with one record for every CDR3 protein. Here the sample spans 35,000 to 50,000 distinct CDR3 sequences, over 6% being singletons. Study observations and caveats: Comparison of clonotypes with VDJdb favored anti-spike CD8 responses while missing private and CD4 specificities.

This clonotype was counted between two and nine times. Antigen: not known. The TCR comes from an adult who was a healthcare worker with PCR-confirmed SARS-CoV-2 infection or an uninfected control (not recorded which). J is TRBJ2-5 and V is TRBV28, with TRBD1 matching over 7 bases. Sequencing used whole blood. The CDR3 sequence is CASSRTGATQETQYF. The CDR3 nucleotides are TGTGCCAGCAGTCGGACAGGAGCCACTCAGGAGACCCAGTACTTC.